This T cell receptor (beta chain) was recovered during a study of blood T cell repertoires in COVID-19. Across the whole study: From T cells, B-cell-depleted T cells, or PBMCs came the material, which was cDNA or gDNA.

Trimming took 5 bases from V and 2 from J, leaving 12 bases between them. The CDR3 spans 14 residues. CDR1 and CDR2 from the germline V gene are LNHDA and SQIVND (reference sequence). Enrollees, about 18 to 95 years old, lived in roughly 24 US areas. Authors' analysis steps: Estimation of nucleated cell counts relied on the amplification of reference gene primers. The assay was immunoSEQ multiplex PCR, and TCRdb's table has in-frame clones only and misses some. V and J calls plus clone size are reproduced from that table; the DNA served to infer D and trimming. The sample shows 150,000 to 200,000 clones, approximately 80% of them seen only once.

The chain couples TRBV19 to TRBJ1-2; D is perhaps TRBD1 (6 bases). Sequenced: PBMCs or T cells enriched from blood (not recorded which). The clonotype originates from a man in his fifties who had recovered from COVID-19. CDR3 sequence reads: CASSQPQGNYGYTF. CDR3 coding DNA: TGTGCCAGTAGTCAACCTCAGGGGAACTATGGCTACACCTTC.